This T cell receptor beta chain was observed in a study of shared clonotypes between healthy human individuals. Study-level background: The composition of the donors was two women and a few men aged 18 to 49. The study, taken as a whole, reports: Sampling used blood alone; tissue repertoires probably differ.

Naive CD8 isolation took CD45RO-negative cells positively selected for CCR7 and excluded terminally differentiated effector memory CD45RA+ cells. Generated by immunoSEQ multiplex PCR, the TCRdb table keeps only in-frame clones and is missing some. The top ten hold around 1.7% of the sample, which has about 2.1 million clones, about 92% seen once. V lost 8 bases, J lost 10 bases, and 15 bases lay in between. The germline V gene has CDR1 MNHEY and CDR2 SMNVEV (reference sequence). The CDR3 runs to 12 residues. As concerns this clone: As yet, its antigen is unknown.

Sequenced material: naive CD8+ T cells from PBMCs. The genes are TRBV27 and TRBJ2-1, with D tentatively TRBD1 (6 bases). This TCR derives from a man between 18 and 29 years old in good health. Some clones in this sample may be carry-over from other donors' samples. CDR3 protein: CASSGARNEQFF. The CDR3 nucleotides are TGTGCCAGCTCAGGGGCGAGGAACGAGCAGTTCTTC.